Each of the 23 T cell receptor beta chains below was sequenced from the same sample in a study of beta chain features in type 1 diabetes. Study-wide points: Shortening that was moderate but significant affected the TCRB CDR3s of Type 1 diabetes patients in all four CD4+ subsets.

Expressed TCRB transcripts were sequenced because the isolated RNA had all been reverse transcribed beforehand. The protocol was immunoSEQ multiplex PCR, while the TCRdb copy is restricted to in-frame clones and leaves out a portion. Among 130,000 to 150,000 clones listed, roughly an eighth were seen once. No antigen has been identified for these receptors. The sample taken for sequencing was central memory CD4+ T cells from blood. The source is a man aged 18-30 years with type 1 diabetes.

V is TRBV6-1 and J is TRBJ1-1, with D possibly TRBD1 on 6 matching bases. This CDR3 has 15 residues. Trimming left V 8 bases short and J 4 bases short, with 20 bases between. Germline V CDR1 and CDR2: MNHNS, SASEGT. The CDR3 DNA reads TGTGCCAGCCGTAGCGACCTGGGGGGGCGCACTGAAGCTTTCTTT. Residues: CASRSDLGGRTEAFF.

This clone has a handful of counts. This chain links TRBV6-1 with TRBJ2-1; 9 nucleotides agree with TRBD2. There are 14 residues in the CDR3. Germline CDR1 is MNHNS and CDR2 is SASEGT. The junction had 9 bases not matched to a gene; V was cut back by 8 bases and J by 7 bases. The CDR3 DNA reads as TGTGCCAGCGAAGGGCTAGCGGGGAGGAATGAGCAGTTCTTC. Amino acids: CASEGLAGRNEQFF.

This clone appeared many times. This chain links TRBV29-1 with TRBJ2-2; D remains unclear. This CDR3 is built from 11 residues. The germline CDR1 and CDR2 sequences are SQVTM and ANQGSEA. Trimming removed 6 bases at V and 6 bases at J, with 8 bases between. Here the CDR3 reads CSVRAPGELFF. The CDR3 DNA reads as TGCAGCGTGCGCGCGCCCGGGGAGCTGTTTTTT.

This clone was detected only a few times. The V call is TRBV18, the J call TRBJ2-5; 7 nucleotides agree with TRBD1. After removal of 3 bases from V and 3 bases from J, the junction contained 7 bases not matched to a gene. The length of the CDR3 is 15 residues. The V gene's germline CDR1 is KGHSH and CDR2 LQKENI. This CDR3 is CASSPGQVGEETQYF. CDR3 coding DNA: TGTGCCAGCTCACCCGGACAGGTGGGGGAAGAGACCCAGTACTTC.

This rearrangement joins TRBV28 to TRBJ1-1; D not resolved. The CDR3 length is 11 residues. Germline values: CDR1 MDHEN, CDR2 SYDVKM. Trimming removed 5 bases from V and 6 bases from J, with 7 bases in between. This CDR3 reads CASSTEAEAFF. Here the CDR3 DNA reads TGTGCCAGCAGTACCGAAGCTGAAGCTTTCTTT.

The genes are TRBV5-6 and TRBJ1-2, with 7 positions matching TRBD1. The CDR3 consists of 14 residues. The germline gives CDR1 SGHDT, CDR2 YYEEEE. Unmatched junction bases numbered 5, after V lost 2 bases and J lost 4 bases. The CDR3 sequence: CASSFGQAFYGYTF. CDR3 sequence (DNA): TGTGCCAGCAGCTTTGGACAGGCTTTCTATGGCTACACCTTC.

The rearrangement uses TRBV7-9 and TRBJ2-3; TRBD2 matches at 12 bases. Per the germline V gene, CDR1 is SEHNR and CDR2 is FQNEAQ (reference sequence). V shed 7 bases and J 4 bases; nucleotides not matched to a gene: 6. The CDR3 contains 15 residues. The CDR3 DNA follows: TGTGCCAGCACCCTAGCGGGGGGGCTGGCAGATACGCAGTATTTT. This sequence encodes CASTLAGGLADTQYF.

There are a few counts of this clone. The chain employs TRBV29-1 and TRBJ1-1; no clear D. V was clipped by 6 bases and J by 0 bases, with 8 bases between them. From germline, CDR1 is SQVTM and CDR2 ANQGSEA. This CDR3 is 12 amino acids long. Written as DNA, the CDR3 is TGCAGCGTGCGGGAAATGAACACTGAAGCTTTCTTT. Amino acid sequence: CSVREMNTEAFF. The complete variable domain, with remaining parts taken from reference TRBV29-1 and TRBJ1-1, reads SAVISQKPSRDICQRGTSLTIQCQVDSQVTMMFWYRQQPGQSLTLIATANQGSEATYESGFVIDKFPISRPNLTFSTLTVSNMSPEDSSIYLCSVREMNTEAFFGQGTRLTVV.

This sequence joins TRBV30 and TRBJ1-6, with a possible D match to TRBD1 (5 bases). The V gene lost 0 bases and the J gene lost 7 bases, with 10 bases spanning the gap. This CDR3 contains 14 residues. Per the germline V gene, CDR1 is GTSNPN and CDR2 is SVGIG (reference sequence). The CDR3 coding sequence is TGTGCCTGGAGTGTAGACAGCGGCAATTCACCCCTCCACTTT. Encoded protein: CAWSVDSGNSPLHF. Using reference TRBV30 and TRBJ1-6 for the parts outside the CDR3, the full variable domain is SQTIHQWPATLVQPVGSPLSLECTVEGTSNPNLYWYRQAAGRGLQLLFYSVGIGQISSEVPQNLSASRPQDRQFILSSKKLLLSDSGFYLCAWSVDSGNSPLHFGNGTRLTVT.

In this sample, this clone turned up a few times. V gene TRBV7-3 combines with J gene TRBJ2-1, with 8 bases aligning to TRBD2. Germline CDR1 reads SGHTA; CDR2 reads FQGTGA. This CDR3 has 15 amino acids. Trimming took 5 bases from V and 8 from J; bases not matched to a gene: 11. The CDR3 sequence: CASSPGGAVRDEQFF. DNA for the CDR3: TGTGCCAGCAGCCCCGGGGGGGCCGTGAGGGATGAGCAGTTCTTC.

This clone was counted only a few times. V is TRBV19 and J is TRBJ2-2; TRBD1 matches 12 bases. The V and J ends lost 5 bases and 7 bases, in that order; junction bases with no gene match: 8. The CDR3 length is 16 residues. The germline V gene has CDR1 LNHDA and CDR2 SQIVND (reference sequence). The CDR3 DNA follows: TGTGCCAGTAGTGTTCCCGGGACAGGGGGCCTCGGGGAGCTGTTTTTT. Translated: CASSVPGTGGLGELFF. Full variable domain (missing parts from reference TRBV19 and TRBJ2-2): DGGITQSPKYLFRKEGQNVTLSCEQNLNHDAMYWYRQDPGQGLRLIYYSQIVNDFQKGDIAEGYSVSREKKESFPLTVTSAQKNPTAFYLCASSVPGTGGLGELFFGEGSRLTVL.

The CDR3 here is CAWSVRQGGVGYNEQFF. The CDR3 bases are TGTGCCTGGAGTGTACGTCAAGGGGGCGTTGGATACAATGAGCAGTTCTTC. The chain combines TRBV30 with TRBJ2-1; 7 nucleotides align to TRBD1. V shed 0 bases and J 4 bases; nucleotides not matched to a gene: 12. Germline values: CDR1 GTSNPN, CDR2 SVGIG (reference sequence). The CDR3 totals 17 residues.

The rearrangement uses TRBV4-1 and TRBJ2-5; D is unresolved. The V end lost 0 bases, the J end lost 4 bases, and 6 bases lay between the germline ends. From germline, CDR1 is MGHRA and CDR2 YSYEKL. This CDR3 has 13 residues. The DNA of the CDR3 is TGCGCCAGCAGCCAAGACTCAGGAGAGACCCAGTACTTC. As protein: CASSQDSGETQYF.

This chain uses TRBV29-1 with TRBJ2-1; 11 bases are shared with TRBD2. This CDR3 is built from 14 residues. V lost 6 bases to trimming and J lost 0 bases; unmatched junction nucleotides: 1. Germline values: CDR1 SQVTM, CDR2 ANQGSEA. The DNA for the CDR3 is TGCAGCGTGACTAGCGGGATCTCCTACAATGAGCAGTTCTTC. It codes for CSVTSGISYNEQFF.

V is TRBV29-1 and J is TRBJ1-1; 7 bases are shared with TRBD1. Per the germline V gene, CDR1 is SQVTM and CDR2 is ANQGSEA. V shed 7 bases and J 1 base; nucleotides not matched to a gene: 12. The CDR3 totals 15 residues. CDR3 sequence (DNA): TGCAGCGCCGAAGGGGAGGCAGGGGGGAACACTGAAGCTTTCTTT. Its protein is CSAEGEAGGNTEAFF.

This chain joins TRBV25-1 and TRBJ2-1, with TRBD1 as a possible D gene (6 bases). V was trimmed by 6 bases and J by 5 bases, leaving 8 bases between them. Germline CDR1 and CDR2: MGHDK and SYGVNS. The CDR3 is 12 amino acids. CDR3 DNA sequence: TGTGCCAGCAGCCAGGGGAACAATGAGCAGTTCTTC. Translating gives CASSQGNNEQFF.

The CDR3 DNA reads as TGTGCCAGCAGCCAAGTCTCAGGGGGCGGCACAGATACGCAGTATTTT. Amino acid sequence: CASSQVSGGGTDTQYF. The V and J genes are TRBV14 and TRBJ2-3; 8 nucleotides line up with TRBD1. The CDR3 is 16 amino acids. V trimming: 1 base; J trimming: 1 base; junction bases outside the gene matches: 4. Germline CDR1 and CDR2: SGHDN and FVKESK.

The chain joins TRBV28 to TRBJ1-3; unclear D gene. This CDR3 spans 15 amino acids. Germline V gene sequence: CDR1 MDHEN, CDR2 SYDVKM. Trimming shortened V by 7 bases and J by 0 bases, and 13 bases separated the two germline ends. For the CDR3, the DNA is TGTGCCAGCATGAGGGAACCTGACTCTGGAAACACCATATATTTT. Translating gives CASMREPDSGNTIYF.

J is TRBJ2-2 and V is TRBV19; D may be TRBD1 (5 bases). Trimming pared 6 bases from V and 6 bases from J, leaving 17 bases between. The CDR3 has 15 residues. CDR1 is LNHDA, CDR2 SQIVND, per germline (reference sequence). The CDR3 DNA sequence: TGTGCCAGTAGGCGCAGGGAAGGTAGTGCCGGGGAGCTGTTTTTT. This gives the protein CASRRREGSAGELFF.

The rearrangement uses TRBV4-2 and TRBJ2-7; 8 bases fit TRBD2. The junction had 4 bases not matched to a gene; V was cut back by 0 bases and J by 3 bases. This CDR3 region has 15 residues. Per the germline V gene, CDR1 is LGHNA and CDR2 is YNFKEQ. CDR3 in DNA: TGTGCCAGCAGCCAAGAGCCAACTAGCGGCTACGAGCAGTACTTC. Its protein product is CASSQEPTSGYEQYF.

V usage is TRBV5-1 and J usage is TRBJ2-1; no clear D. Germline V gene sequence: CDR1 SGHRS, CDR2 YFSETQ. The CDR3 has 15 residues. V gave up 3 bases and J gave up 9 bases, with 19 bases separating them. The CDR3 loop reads CASSSLGGQHGEQFF. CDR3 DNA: TGCGCCAGCAGCTCCCTTGGTGGCCAGCACGGTGAGCAGTTCTTC.

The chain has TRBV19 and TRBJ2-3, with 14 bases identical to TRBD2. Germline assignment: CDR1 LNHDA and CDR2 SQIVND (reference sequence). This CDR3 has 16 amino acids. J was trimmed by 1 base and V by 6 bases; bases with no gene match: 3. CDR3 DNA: TGTGCCAGTAGGGGACTAGCGGGGGCGGGCACAGATACGCAGTATTTT. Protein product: CASRGLAGAGTDTQYF.

CDR3 protein: CASSFNEKLFF. In nucleotides, the CDR3 is TGTGCCAGCAGCTTTAATGAAAAACTGTTTTTT. The chain combines TRBV7-9 with TRBJ1-4, with no clear D. Trimming removed 3 bases at V and 4 bases at J, with 0 bases between. Germline values: CDR1 SEHNR, CDR2 FQNEAQ (reference sequence). There are 11 residues in the CDR3.